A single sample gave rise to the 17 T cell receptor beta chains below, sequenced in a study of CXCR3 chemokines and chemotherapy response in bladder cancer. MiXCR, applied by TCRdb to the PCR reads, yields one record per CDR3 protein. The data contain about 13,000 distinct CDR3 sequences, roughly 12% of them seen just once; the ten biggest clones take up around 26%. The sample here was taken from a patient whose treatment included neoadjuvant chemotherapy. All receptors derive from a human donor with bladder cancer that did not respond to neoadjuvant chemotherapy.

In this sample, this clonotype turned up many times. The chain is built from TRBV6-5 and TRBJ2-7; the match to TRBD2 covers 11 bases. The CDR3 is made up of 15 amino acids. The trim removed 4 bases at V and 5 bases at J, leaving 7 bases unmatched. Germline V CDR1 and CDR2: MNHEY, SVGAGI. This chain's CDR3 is CASSSLAGGGNEQYF. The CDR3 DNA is TGTGCCAGCAGTTCTCTAGCGGGAGGAGGCAACGAGCAGTACTTC.

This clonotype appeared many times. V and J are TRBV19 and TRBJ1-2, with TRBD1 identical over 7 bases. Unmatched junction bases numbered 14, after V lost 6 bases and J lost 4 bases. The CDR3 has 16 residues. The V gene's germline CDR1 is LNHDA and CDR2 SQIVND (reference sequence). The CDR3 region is CASRKGARETPYGYTF. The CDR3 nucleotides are TGTGCCAGTAGAAAGGGGGCCAGAGAGACTCCCTATGGCTACACCTTC.

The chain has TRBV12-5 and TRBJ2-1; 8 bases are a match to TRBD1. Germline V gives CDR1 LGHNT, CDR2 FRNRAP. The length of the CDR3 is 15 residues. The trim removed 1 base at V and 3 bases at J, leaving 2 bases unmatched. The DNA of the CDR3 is TGTGCTAGTGGTTTGGGACAGGGGTACTACAATGAGCAGTTCTTC. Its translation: CASGLGQGYYNEQFF.

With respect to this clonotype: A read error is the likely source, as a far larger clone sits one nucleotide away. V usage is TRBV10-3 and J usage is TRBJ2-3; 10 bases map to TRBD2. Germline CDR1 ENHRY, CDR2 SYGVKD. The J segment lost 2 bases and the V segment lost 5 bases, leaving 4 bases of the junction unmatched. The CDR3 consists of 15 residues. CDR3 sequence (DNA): TGTGCCATCAGTTGGCTAGCGGGGGCCACAGATACGCAGTATTTT. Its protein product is CAISWLAGATDTQYF.

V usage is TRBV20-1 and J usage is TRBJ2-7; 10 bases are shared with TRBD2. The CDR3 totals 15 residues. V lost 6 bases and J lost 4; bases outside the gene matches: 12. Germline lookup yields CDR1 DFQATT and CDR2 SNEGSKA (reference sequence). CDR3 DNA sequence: TGCAGTGCCGCGATTAGCGGGAGGACCCTTTACGAGCAGTACTTC. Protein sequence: CSAAISGRTLYEQYF.

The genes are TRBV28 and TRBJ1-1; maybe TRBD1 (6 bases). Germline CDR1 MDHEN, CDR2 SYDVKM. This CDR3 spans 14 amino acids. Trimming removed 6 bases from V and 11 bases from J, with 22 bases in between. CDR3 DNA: TGTGCCAGCAGCTTAGGGGACGGGGGCGGGCGGGCTTTCTTT. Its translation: CASSLGDGGGRAFF.

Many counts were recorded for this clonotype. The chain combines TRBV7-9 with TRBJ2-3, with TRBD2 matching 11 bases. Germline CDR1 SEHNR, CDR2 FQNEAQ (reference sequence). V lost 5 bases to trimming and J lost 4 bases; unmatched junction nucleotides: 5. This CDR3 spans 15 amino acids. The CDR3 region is CASSPGSGGADTQYF. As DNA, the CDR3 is TGTGCCAGCAGCCCCGGTAGCGGGGGGGCAGATACGCAGTATTTT.

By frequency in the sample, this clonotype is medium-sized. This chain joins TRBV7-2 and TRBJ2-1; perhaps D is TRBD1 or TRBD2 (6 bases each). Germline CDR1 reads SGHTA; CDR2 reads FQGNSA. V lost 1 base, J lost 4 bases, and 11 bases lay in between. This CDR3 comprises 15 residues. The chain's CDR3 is CASSLGGGQYNEQFF. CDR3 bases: TGTGCCAGCAGCTTAGGTGGGGGGCAATACAATGAGCAGTTCTTC.

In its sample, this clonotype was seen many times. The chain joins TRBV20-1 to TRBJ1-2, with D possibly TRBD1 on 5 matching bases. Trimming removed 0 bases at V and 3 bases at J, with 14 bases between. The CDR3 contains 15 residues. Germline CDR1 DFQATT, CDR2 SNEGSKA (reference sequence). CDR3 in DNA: TGCAGTGCTAGAGATTGGCAGGGAGAGGACTATGGCTACACCTTC. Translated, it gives CSARDWQGEDYGYTF.

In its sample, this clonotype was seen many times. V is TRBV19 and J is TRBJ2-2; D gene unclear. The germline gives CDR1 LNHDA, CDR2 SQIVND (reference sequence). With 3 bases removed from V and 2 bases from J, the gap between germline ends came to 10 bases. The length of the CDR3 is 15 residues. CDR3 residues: CASSIGQVNTGELFF. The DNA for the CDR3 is TGTGCCAGTAGTATTGGTCAGGTTAACACCGGGGAGCTGTTTTTT.

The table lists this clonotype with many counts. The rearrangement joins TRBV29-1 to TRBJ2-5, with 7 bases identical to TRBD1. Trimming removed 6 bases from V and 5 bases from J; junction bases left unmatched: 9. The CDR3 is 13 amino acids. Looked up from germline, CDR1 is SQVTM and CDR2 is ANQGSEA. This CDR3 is CSVPGTAMETQYF. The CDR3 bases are TGCAGCGTGCCCGGGACAGCGATGGAGACCCAGTACTTC. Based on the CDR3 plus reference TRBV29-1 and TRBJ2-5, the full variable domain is SAVISQKPSRDICQRGTSLTIQCQVDSQVTMMFWYRQQPGQSLTLIATANQGSEATYESGFVIDKFPISRPNLTFSTLTVSNMSPEDSSIYLCSVPGTAMETQYFGPGTRLLVL.

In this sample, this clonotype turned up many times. CDR3 residues: CASNLGLDIRSQIYGYTF. As DNA, the CDR3 is TGTGCCAGCAACCTAGGATTGGACATTCGATCCCAAATCTATGGCTACACCTTC. J is TRBJ1-2 and V is TRBV12-3 or TRBV12-4, with D perhaps TRBD1 (5 bases). Trimming removed 7 bases from V and 4 bases from J, with 28 bases in between. The CDR3 totals 18 residues.

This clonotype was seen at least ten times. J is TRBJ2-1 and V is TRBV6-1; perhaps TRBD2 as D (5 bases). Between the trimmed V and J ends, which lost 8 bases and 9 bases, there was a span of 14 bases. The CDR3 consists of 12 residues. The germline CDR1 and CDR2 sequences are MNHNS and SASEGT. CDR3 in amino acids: CASGQTTGEQFF. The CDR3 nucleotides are TGTGCCAGCGGCCAGACTACGGGTGAGCAGTTCTTC.

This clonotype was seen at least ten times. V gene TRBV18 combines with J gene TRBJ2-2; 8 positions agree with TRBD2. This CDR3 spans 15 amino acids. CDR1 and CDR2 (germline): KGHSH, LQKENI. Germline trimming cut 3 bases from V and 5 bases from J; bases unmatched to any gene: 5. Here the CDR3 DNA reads TGTGCCAGCTCACCTCAAGCGGGAGAGACCGGGGAGCTGTTTTTT. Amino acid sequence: CASSPQAGETGELFF.

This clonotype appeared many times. The CDR3 reads CASSFGSGGARDTQYF. The CDR3 nucleotides read TGTGCCAGCAGCTTTGGTAGCGGGGGGGCACGGGATACGCAGTATTTT. The chain is built from TRBV7-9 and TRBJ2-3, with TRBD2 matching 11 bases. The CDR3 is 16 residues long. Germline V gene data show CDR1 as SEHNR and CDR2 as FQNEAQ (reference sequence). Trimming took 3 bases from V and 6 from J; bases not matched to a gene: 8.

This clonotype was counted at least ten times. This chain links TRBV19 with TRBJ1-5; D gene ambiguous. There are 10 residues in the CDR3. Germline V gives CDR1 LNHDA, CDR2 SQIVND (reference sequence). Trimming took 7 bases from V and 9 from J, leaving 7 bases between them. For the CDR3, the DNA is TGTGCCAGTAACCACTCGCCCCAGCATTTT. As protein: CASNHSPQHF.

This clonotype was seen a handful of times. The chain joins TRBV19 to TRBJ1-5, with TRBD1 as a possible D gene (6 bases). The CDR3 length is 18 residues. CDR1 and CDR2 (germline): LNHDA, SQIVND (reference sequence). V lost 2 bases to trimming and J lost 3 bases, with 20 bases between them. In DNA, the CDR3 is TGTGCCAGTAGTATAAGAGGGAGGGGGACGGAAATCAATCAGCCCCAGCATTTT. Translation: CASSIRGRGTEINQPQHF.